This T cell receptor beta chain was captured by sequencing in a study of tumor and adjacent non-tumor tissue in lung cancer. This sample's RNA came from whole unsorted tissue. The normal lung tissue was taken more than 3 cm from the tumor edge. A modified ARM-PCR protocol with three rounds of nested PCR amplified TCRbeta. TCRdb reprocessed the multiplex PCR reads via MiXCR and lists one record per CDR3 protein. The sample shows roughly 74,000 distinct CDR3 sequences, over 65% of them seen only once. Sequencing was done on a sample of distant non-tumor lung tissue. The origin of this receptor is a man aged 65 to 79 with non-small cell lung cancer.

The CDR3 is CGRRLDRGTDKKYF. Here the CDR3 DNA reads TGTGGAAGAAGATTAGATAGGGGGACGGATAAGAAGTATTTT. The V call is TRBV11-2, the J call TRBJ2-3; tentative D call: TRBD1 (6 bases). CDR1 and CDR2 (germline): SGHAT, FQNNGV. CDR3 length equals 14 residues.